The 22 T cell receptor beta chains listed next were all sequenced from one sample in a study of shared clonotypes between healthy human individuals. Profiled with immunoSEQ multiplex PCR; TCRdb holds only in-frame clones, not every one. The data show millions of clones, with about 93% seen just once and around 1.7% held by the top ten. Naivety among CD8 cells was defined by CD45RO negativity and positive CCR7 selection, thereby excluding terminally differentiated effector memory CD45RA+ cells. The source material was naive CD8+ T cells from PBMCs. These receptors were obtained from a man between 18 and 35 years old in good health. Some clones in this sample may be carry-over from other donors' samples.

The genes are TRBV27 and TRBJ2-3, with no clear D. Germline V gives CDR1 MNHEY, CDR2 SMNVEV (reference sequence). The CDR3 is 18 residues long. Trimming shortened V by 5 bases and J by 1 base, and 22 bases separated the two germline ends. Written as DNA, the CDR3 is TGTGCCAGCAGTCCCCTCCTCGGTGCCCCGCTGGGCACAGATACGCAGTATTTT. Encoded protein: CASSPLLGAPLGTDTQYF.

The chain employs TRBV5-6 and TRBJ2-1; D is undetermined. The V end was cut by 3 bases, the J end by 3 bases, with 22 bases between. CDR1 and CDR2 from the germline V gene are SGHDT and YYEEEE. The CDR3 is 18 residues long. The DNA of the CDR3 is TGTGCCAGCAGCTGGGTTGGGCCCCGAGGCACAAGCTACAATGAGCAGTTCTTC. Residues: CASSWVGPRGTSYNEQFF. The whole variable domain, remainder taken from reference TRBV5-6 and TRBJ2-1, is DAGVTQSPTHLIKTRGQQVTLRCSPKSGHDTVSWYQQALGQGPQFIFQYYEEEERQRGNFPDRFSGHQFPNYSSELNVNALLLGDSALYLCASSWVGPRGTSYNEQFFGPGTRLTVL.

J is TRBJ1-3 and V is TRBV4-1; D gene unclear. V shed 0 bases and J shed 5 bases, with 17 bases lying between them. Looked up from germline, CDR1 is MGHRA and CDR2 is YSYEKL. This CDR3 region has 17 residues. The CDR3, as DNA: TGCGCCAGCAGCCAAGAACCCGTGGGCAGTGGAAGAAACACCATATATTTT. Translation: CASSQEPVGSGRNTIYF.

The CDR3 DNA reads as TGTGCCAGCAGTTCGGACAGGGGGAGGGAGCAGTTCTTC. This encodes CASSSDRGREQFF. The V gene is TRBV27, the J gene TRBJ2-1; 10 bases agree with TRBD1. Germline trimming cut 4 bases from V and 10 bases from J; bases unmatched to any gene: 4. The CDR3 loop spans 13 amino acids. Germline CDR1 MNHEY, CDR2 SMNVEV (reference sequence).

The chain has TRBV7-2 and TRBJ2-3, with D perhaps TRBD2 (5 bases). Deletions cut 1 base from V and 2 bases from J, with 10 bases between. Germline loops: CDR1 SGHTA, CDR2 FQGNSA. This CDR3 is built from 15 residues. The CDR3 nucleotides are TGTGCCAGCAGCTTAGGGGTAGCGCCCACAGATACGCAGTATTTT. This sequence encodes CASSLGVAPTDTQYF.

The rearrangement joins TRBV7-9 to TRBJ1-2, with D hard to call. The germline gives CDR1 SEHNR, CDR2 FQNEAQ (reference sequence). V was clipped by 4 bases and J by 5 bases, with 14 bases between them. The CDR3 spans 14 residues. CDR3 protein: CASSSPTVGYGYTF. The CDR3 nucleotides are TGTGCCAGCAGCTCCCCCACAGTGGGGTATGGCTACACCTTC.

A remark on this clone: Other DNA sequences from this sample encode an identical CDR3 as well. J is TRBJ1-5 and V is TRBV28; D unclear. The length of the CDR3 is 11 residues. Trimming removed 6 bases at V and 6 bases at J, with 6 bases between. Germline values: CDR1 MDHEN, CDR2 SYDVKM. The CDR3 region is CASSPGQPQHF. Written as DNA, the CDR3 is TGTGCCAGCAGCCCCGGTCAGCCCCAGCATTTT.

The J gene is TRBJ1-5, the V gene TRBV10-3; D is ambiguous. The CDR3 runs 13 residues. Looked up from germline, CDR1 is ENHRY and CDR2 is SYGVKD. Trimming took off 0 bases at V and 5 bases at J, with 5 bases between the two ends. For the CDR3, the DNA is TGTGCCATCAGTGAGTCAGGATATCAGCCCCAGCATTTT. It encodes CAISESGYQPQHF.

Here the CDR3 reads CASSVGDRTNTEAFF. The CDR3 region has the DNA TGTGCCAGCAGCGTAGGGGACAGAACCAACACTGAAGCTTTCTTT. This chain links TRBV9 with TRBJ1-1; 7 nucleotides align to TRBD1. Looked up from germline, CDR1 is SGDLS and CDR2 is YYNGEE. The V and J ends lost 0 bases and 2 bases, in that order; junction bases with no gene match: 4. The CDR3 runs 15 residues.

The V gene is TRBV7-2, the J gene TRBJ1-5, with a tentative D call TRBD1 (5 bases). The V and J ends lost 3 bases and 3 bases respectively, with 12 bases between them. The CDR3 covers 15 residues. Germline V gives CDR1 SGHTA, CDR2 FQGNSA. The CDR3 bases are TGTGCCAGCAGCTTCATGCAGGGTACCAATCAGCCCCAGCATTTT. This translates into CASSFMQGTNQPQHF.

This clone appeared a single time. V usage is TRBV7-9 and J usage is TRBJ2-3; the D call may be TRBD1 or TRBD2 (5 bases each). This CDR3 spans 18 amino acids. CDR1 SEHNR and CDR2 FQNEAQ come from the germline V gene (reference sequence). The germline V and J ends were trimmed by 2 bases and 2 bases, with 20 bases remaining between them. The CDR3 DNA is TGTGCCAGCAGCTTACCTCGCTATTTTGGGGGTATCACAGATACGCAGTATTTT. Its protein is CASSLPRYFGGITDTQYF.

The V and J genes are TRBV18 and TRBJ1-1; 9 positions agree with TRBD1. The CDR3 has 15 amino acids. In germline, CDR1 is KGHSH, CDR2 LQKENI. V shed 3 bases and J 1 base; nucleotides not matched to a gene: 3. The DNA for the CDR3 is TGTGCCAGCTCACCTTGGACAGGGGAGAACACTGAAGCTTTCTTT. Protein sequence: CASSPWTGENTEAFF.

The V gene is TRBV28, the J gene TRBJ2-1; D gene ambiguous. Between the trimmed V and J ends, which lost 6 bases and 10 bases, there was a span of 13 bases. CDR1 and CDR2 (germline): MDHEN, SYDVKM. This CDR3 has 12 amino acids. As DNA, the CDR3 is TGTGCCAGCAGGTACCCCCAGAGAGAGCAGTTCTTC. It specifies CASRYPQREQFF.

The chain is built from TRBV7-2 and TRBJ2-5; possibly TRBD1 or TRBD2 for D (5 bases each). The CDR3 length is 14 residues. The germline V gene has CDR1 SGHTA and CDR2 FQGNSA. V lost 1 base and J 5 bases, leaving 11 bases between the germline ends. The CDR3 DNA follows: TGTGCCAGCAGCTTAGTTGGGGGTAGGGAGACCCAGTACTTC. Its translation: CASSLVGGRETQYF. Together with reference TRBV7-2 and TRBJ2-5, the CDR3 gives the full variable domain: GAGVSQSPSNKVTEKGKDVELRCDPISGHTALYWYRQSLGQGLEFLIYFQGNSAPDKSGLPSDRFSAERTGGSVSTLTIQRTQQEDSAVYLCASSLVGGRETQYFGPGTRLLVL.

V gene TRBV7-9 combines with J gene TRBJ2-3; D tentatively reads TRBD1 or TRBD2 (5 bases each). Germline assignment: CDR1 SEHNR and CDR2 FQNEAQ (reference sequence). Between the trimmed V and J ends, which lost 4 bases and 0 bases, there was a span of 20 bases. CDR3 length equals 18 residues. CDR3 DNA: TGTGCCAGCAGCTCCCGGGACCCTCAATTCTCTAGCACAGATACGCAGTATTTT. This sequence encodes CASSSRDPQFSSTDTQYF.

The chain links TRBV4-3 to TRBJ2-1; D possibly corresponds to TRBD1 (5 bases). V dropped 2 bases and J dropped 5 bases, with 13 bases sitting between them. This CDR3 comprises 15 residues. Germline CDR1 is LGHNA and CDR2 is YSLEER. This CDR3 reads CASSQLMAGNNEQFF. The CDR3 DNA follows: TGCGCCAGCAGCCAATTGATGGCAGGGAACAATGAGCAGTTCTTC.

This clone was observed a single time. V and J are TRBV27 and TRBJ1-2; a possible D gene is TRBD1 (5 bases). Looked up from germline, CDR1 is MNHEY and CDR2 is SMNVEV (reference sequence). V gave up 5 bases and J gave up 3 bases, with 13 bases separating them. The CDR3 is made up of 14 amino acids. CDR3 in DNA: TGTGCCAGCAGTCCTACAGGCGCCCACTATGGCTACACCTTC. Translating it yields CASSPTGAHYGYTF.

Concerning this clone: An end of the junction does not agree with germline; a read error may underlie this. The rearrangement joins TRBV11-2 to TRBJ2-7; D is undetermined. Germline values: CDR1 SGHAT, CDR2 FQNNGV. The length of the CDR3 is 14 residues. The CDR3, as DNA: TGTGCCAGCAGCCCTGGACGGCTTCTCTACGGGCAGTACTTC. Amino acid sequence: CASSPGRLLYGQYF.

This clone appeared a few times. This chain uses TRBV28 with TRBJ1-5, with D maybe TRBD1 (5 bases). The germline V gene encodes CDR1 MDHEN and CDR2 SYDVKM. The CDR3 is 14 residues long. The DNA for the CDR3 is TGTGGGTCAATTTGGGGGGAATCCAATCAGCCCCAGCATTTT. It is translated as CGSIWGESNQPQHF.

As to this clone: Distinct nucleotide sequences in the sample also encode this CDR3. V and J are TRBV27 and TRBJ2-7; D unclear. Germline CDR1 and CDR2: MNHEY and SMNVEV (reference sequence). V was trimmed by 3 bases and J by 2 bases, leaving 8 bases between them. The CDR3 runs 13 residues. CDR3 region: CASSLRRAYEQYF. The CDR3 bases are TGTGCCAGCAGTTTGAGACGAGCCTACGAGCAGTACTTC.

The DNA of the CDR3 is TGTGCCAGCAGCTTAGCGGTGACAGGGTTCTACGAGCAGTACTTC. It specifies CASSLAVTGFYEQYF. The rearrangement uses TRBV11-2 and TRBJ2-7, with TRBD1 matching 7 bases. There are 15 residues in the CDR3. Trimming at V came to 1 base and at J to 3 bases, leaving 6 bases not matched to a gene. The germline CDR1 and CDR2 sequences are SGHAT and FQNNGV.

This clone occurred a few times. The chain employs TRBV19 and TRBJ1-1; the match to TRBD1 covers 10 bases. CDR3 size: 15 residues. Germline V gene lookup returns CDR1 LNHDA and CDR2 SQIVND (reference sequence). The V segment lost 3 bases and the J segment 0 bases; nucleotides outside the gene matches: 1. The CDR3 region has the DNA TGTGCCAGTAGTATGGACAGGGGGTTGAACACTGAAGCTTTCTTT. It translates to CASSMDRGLNTEAFF. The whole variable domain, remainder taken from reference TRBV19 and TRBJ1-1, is DGGITQSPKYLFRKEGQNVTLSCEQNLNHDAMYWYRQDPGQGLRLIYYSQIVNDFQKGDIAEGYSVSREKKESFPLTVTSAQKNPTAFYLCASSMDRGLNTEAFFGQGTRLTVV.